Listed here are 28 T cell receptor beta chains from one sample, sequenced in a study of regulatory T cells in long-lasting Graves disease. Time point here: newly diagnosed GD, antithyroid drugs for less than 3 months. The TCR library was made from RNA extracted from PBMCs. Library construction for TCR beta used iRepertoire HTBI primers and Arm-PCR of CDR3 regions. TCRdb re-derived calls from the multiplex PCR reads in MiXCR, one entry per CDR3 protein. The table includes fewer than 650,000 distinct CDR3 sequences, about 15% detected once. The same data also went into a second study, on T cells in Graves' hyperthyroidism and ophthalmopathy.

Sequences were derived from peripheral blood mononuclear cells (PBMCs), sampled at new diagnosis, from a patient treated with antithyroid drugs. These receptors were collected from a man in his late teens or twenties with Graves disease.

This clonotype was observed a single time. One base away lies a much larger clone, so this may be a sequencing read error. As DNA, the CDR3 is TGCGCCAGCAGCTCTCAGTATGCGCGCAGCACAGATACGGAGTATTTT. Translated, it gives CASSSQYARSTDTEYF. The chain has TRBV5-1 and TRBJ2-3; D unresolved. The CDR3 consists of 16 residues. From germline, CDR1 is SGHRS and CDR2 YFSETQ.

This clonotype was found many times. V and J are TRBV12-3 or TRBV12-4 and TRBJ2-1; D is undetermined. The J call is in doubt because the DNA end fits TRBJ2-5 better. The CDR3 has 12 residues. In DNA, the CDR3 is TGTGCCAGCAGTCATCATCCAGAGACCCAGTACTTC. Amino acid sequence: CASSHHPETQYF.

This clonotype was counted many times. J is TRBJ2-3 and V is TRBV7-9; TRBD1 might be the D (5 bases). Between the trimmed V and J ends, which lost 1 base and 3 bases, there was a span of 17 bases. Germline CDR1 SEHNR, CDR2 FQNEAQ (reference sequence). This CDR3 has 17 residues. The CDR3 sequence: CASSLGGAPRFTDTQYF. The CDR3 DNA reads as TGTGCCAGCAGCTTAGGTGGGGCGCCGAGATTTACAGATACGCAGTATTTT.

The table lists this clonotype with a few counts. The junction differs from germline at one of its ends, possibly a read error. This chain joins TRBV29-1 and TRBJ2-7; perhaps TRBD2 as D (5 bases). The CDR3 spans 12 residues. Germline lookup yields CDR1 SQVTM and CDR2 ANQGSEA. The CDR3 is CSVGDGGRAADF. The CDR3 DNA reads TGCAGCGTTGGTGACGGCGGGCGAGCAGCAGACTTC.

The count of this clonotype is one. This sequence joins TRBV10-3 and TRBJ1-6; D is unclear. This CDR3 is built from 16 residues. Germline CDR1 is ENHRY and CDR2 is SYGVKD. V was clipped by 0 bases and J by 10 bases, with 16 bases between them. The CDR3 region is CAISESKVGRGSPLHF. The DNA of the CDR3 is TGTGCCATCAGTGAGTCAAAAGTGGGAAGAGGGTCACCCCTCCACTTT.

The rearrangement uses TRBV4-1 and TRBJ2-1; D not certain. Germline values: CDR1 MGHRA, CDR2 YSYEKL. V was trimmed by 4 bases and J by 5 bases, leaving 9 bases between them. CDR3 size: 13 residues. CDR3 loop: CASSRWPNNEQFF. CDR3 DNA sequence: TGCGCCAGCAGCCGCTGGCCGAACAATGAGCAGTTCTTC.

The chain combines TRBV12-3 or TRBV12-4 with TRBJ2-7; D is possibly TRBD2 (5 bases). The CDR3 contains 16 residues. V lost 6 bases and J lost 0, with 18 bases in between. The CDR3 DNA sequence: TGTGCCAGCAGCCATCGGGCGGGCCCCCTCTCCTACGAGCAGTACTTC. Protein: CASSHRAGPLSYEQYF.

This clonotype was detected only a few times. The chain joins TRBV6-1 to TRBJ1-1, with D possibly being TRBD1 (5 bases). The CDR3 has 14 amino acids. Trimming cost V 4 bases and J 11 bases, with 20 bases left between them. Per germline, CDR1 MNHNS and CDR2 SASEGT. This CDR3 reads CASSGLRFGAGAFF. For the CDR3, the DNA is TGTGCCAGCAGTGGCCTCAGGTTTGGGGCTGGCGCTTTCTTT.

This clonotype was counted many times. This CDR3 is CASSLREGDEQYF. CDR3 DNA: TGTGCCAGCAGCTTAAGGGAAGGGGACGAGCAGTACTTC. J is TRBJ2-7 and V is TRBV7-9; D might be TRBD1 (5 bases). The V end was cut by 2 bases, the J end by 5 bases, with 10 bases between. The CDR3 spans 13 residues. Looked up from germline, CDR1 is SEHNR and CDR2 is FQNEAQ (reference sequence).

V is TRBV12-3 or TRBV12-4 and J is TRBJ1-5, with a weak D call TRBD1 (6 bases). V was trimmed by 8 bases and J by 4 bases, leaving 18 bases between them. This CDR3 comprises 15 residues. The CDR3, as DNA: TGTGCCAGCGGTAACCTCGGGGGCGGGAATCAGCCCCAGCATTTT. It translates to CASGNLGGGNQPQHF.

At least ten counts were recorded for this clonotype. The rearrangement joins TRBV28 to TRBJ2-1, with a weak D call TRBD1 (5 bases). Per germline, CDR1 MDHEN and CDR2 SYDVKM. The CDR3 contains 16 residues. Trimming stripped 7 bases from V and 0 bases from J, with 16 bases between. The CDR3 spells CASNTGSGFSYNEQFF. The CDR3 coding sequence is TGTGCCAGCAATACAGGTTCCGGATTCTCCTACAATGAGCAGTTCTTC.

The chain links TRBV3-1 to TRBJ1-2; D is uncertain. Germline loops: CDR1 LGHDT, CDR2 YNNKEL (reference sequence). Deletions cut 1 base from V and 7 bases from J, with 13 bases between. The CDR3 length is 14 residues. The CDR3 DNA is TGTGCCAGCAGCCAAGTTGAGGGCTTTCTTGGCTACACCTTC. This sequence encodes CASSQVEGFLGYTF.

This clonotype was picked up many times. V gene TRBV5-1 combines with J gene TRBJ2-7, with 7 bases lining up with TRBD2. Germline CDR1 reads SGHRS; CDR2 reads YFSETQ. Trimming at V came to 2 bases and at J to 3 bases, leaving 11 bases not matched to a gene. This CDR3 spans 16 amino acids. CDR3 in DNA: TGCGCCAGCAGCTTTTCTTTACGGGAGGAACTCTACGAGCAGTACTTC. It translates to CASSFSLREELYEQYF.

This clonotype was counted between two and nine times. The chain combines TRBV6-5 with TRBJ2-7, with 10 bases identical to TRBD2. With 0 bases clipped from V and 2 bases from J, the junction kept 7 bases outside the gene matches. CDR3 length: 17 residues. Germline V gene data show CDR1 as MNHEY and CDR2 as SVGAGI. DNA of the CDR3: TGTGCCAGCAGTTACTCGGGACTAGCGAGACGAGCCTACGAGCAGTACTTC. The encoded protein is CASSYSGLARRAYEQYF.

CDR3 nucleotides: TGTGCCAGTAGTGGAGCGGGGTATAGCACAGATACGCAGTATTTT. Its protein is CASSGAGYSTDTQYF. The genes are TRBV19 and TRBJ2-3; 7 positions match TRBD2. Unmatched junction bases numbered 5, after V lost 5 bases and J lost 0 bases. Germline CDR1 and CDR2: LNHDA and SQIVND (reference sequence). This CDR3 is built from 15 residues.

This clonotype has a handful of counts. One base away lies a much larger clone, so this may be a sequencing read error. The CDR3 region has the DNA TGTGCCAGCAGCTTGTCCTTGGAAGGAGAGACCCAGTACTTC. This gives the protein CASSLSLEGETQYF. The V gene is TRBV12-3 or TRBV12-4, the J gene TRBJ2-5; unclear D gene. The CDR3 extends over 14 amino acids. The V gene lost 6 bases and the J gene lost 4 bases, with 15 bases spanning the gap.

This clonotype was counted between two and nine times. V usage is TRBV29-1 and J usage is TRBJ2-7; 8 bases agree with TRBD1. The CDR3 runs to 13 residues. The V and J ends lost 4 bases and 5 bases, in that order; junction bases with no gene match: 7. Germline CDR1 SQVTM, CDR2 ANQGSEA. CDR3 bases: TGCAGCGTTGGTCGGCAGGGGGCTGACGAGCAGTACTTC. This gives the protein CSVGRQGADEQYF.

This clonotype was seen a handful of times. The V gene is TRBV12-3 or TRBV12-4, the J gene TRBJ1-2, with 7 bases fitting TRBD1. The CDR3 is 13 residues long. J was trimmed by 7 bases and V by 3 bases; bases with no gene match: 5. In DNA, the CDR3 is TGTGCCAGCAGTTTCGAGGGGGCGGTTGGCTACACCTTC. Translation gives CASSFEGAVGYTF.

This clonotype was found many times. This chain links TRBV6-1 with TRBJ2-7, with TRBD2 identical over 8 bases. Germline CDR1 is MNHNS and CDR2 is SASEGT. V lost 7 bases and J lost 1; bases outside the gene matches: 18. The CDR3 spans 18 residues. The CDR3: CASNQVGSPAGVSYEQYF. The DNA for the CDR3 is TGTGCCAGCAATCAGGTAGGCTCCCCAGCGGGAGTTTCCTACGAGCAGTACTTC.

This clonotype was recorded at least ten times. The V call is TRBV7-8, the J call TRBJ2-7; a weak D match, TRBD2 (5 bases). Germline CDR1 and CDR2: SGHVS and FQNEAQ. Deletions cut 1 base from V and 8 bases from J, with 12 bases between. CDR3 size: 13 residues. The CDR3 loop is CASSLGGIRKQYF. In nucleotides, the CDR3 is TGTGCCAGCAGCTTAGGAGGGATTCGCAAGCAGTACTTC.

This clonotype has ten or more counts. This chain uses TRBV27 with TRBJ2-7; 7 positions agree with TRBD2. Germline V gene data show CDR1 as MNHEY and CDR2 as SMNVEV (reference sequence). V dropped 4 bases and J dropped 6; count of bases not matched to a gene: 12. CDR3 length: 15 residues. CDR3 protein: CASSYQGQGGFEQYF. Here the CDR3 DNA reads TGTGCCAGCAGTTATCAGGGCCAGGGAGGGTTCGAGCAGTACTTC.

The V and J genes are TRBV10-2 and TRBJ1-2; D is unresolved. Germline V lookup: CDR1 WSHSY, CDR2 SAAADI. With 3 bases removed from V and 4 bases from J, the gap between germline ends came to 9 bases. The CDR3 has 13 residues. The chain's CDR3 is CASSEQRFYGYTF. The CDR3 nucleotides read TGCGCCAGCAGTGAACAGAGATTCTATGGCTACACCTTC.

This sequence joins TRBV27 and TRBJ1-4; 7 bases are a match to TRBD1. This CDR3 contains 19 residues. V gave up 0 bases and J gave up 7 bases; unmatched junction bases: 17. CDR1 is MNHEY, CDR2 SMNVEV, per germline (reference sequence). CDR3 sequence: CASSLSPQGTWGEGEKLFF. DNA of the CDR3: TGTGCCAGCAGTTTATCACCACAGGGGACATGGGGGGAAGGTGAAAAACTGTTTTTT.

In its sample, this clonotype was seen once. This rearrangement joins TRBV4-2 to TRBJ2-7; 10 nucleotides agree with TRBD1. The V and J ends lost 1 base and 3 bases, in that order; junction bases with no gene match: 3. Looked up from germline, CDR1 is LGHNA and CDR2 is YNFKEQ. This CDR3 is 15 amino acids long. CDR3 amino acids: CASSQGGTGDYEQYF. DNA of the CDR3: TGTGCCAGCAGCCAAGGGGGGACAGGGGACTACGAGCAGTACTTC.

This clonotype was counted a few times. This sequence joins TRBV10-3 and TRBJ2-1; the D is unclear. Germline CDR1 is ENHRY and CDR2 is SYGVKD. The CDR3 is 14 amino acids. The germline V and J ends were trimmed by 7 bases and 9 bases, with 19 bases remaining between them. DNA of the CDR3: TGTGCCATCAAGATTGGGGTCGGTTTCACTGAGCAGTTCTTC. It is translated as CAIKIGVGFTEQFF.

This clonotype was picked up a small number of times. V is TRBV7-3 and J is TRBJ2-1; 10 positions match TRBD2. V shed 8 bases and J 9 bases; nucleotides not matched to a gene: 7. The CDR3 spans 13 residues. CDR1 is SGHTA, CDR2 FQGTGA, per germline. As DNA, the CDR3 is TGTGCCAGCGGGCTAGCGGGAGTCGGTGAGCAGTTCTTC. Its protein is CASGLAGVGEQFF.

This clonotype showed up just a few times. The V and J genes are TRBV11-2 and TRBJ2-5, with 11 bases lining up with TRBD2. Unmatched junction bases numbered 10, after V lost 5 bases and J lost 5 bases. This CDR3 has 16 amino acids. Germline CDR1 and CDR2: SGHAT and FQNNGV. CDR3 coding DNA: TGTGCCAGCAGCCCCCGACTAGCGGGATCTGGGGAGACCCAGTACTTC. It is translated as CASSPRLAGSGETQYF.

This clonotype was seen many times. J is TRBJ1-1 and V is TRBV11-3; D not certain. From germline, CDR1 is SGHNT and CDR2 YENEEA. CDR3 size: 14 residues. V gave up 5 bases and J gave up 1 base, with 11 bases separating them. CDR3 sequence: CASSATRSNTEAFF. In nucleotides, the CDR3 is TGTGCCAGCAGCGCGACCCGCTCGAACACTGAAGCTTTCTTT.